The 19 T cell receptor beta chains below come from one sample, sequenced in a study of blood T cell repertoires in COVID-19. TCRdb keeps only in-frame clones here, not all; method: immunoSEQ multiplex PCR. The sample includes about 78,000 clones, roughly nine tenths of them seen just once. Material for sequencing was peripheral blood. These TCRs come from a man aged 50-60 years with active or convalescent COVID-19.

V usage is TRBV6-4 and J usage is TRBJ1-2; D unclear. The CDR3 consists of 13 residues. The germline V gene has CDR1 MRHNA and CDR2 SNTAGT. V was trimmed by 0 bases and J by 8 bases, leaving 10 bases between them. CDR3 in amino acids: CASSDSERGGYTF. Here the CDR3 DNA reads TGTGCCAGCAGTGACTCGGAGCGAGGCGGCTACACCTTC.

V gene TRBV10-2 combines with J gene TRBJ2-2, with a tentative D call TRBD1 (6 bases). Per germline, CDR1 WSHSY and CDR2 SAAADI. Trimming removed 7 bases at V and 0 bases at J, with 9 bases between. This CDR3 is built from 14 residues. CDR3 in DNA: TGCGCCAGCACTAGGACAGCGAACACCGGGGAGCTGTTTTTT. This gives the protein CASTRTANTGELFF.

This chain links TRBV28 with TRBJ1-4; D perhaps matches TRBD1 (5 bases). Germline CDR1 reads MDHEN; CDR2 reads SYDVKM. The CDR3 extends over 15 amino acids. V lost 3 bases to trimming and J lost 8 bases, with 16 bases between them. The CDR3 sequence is CASSLGYGQTEKLFF. CDR3 nucleotides: TGTGCCAGCAGTTTGGGTTATGGACAAACCGAAAAACTGTTTTTT.

This sequence joins TRBV28 and TRBJ1-4; D gene ambiguous. The CDR3 contains 11 residues. Per the germline V gene, CDR1 is MDHEN and CDR2 is SYDVKM. V was trimmed by 4 bases and J by 7 bases, leaving 4 bases between them. This CDR3 reads CASSYSEKLFF. The CDR3 nucleotides are TGTGCCAGCAGTTACAGTGAAAAACTGTTTTTT.

The sample holds one count of this clone. The chain uses TRBV9 and TRBJ2-1; TRBD1 matches at 8 bases. Germline CDR1 and CDR2: SGDLS and YYNGEE. The CDR3 length is 14 residues. Germline trimming cut 4 bases from V and 1 base from J; bases unmatched to any gene: 1. The CDR3 DNA sequence: TGTGCCAGCAGCAGGACAGGGTCCTACAATGAGCAGTTCTTC. It encodes CASSRTGSYNEQFF. Combining the CDR3 with reference TRBV9 and TRBJ2-1 gives the whole variable domain DSGVTQTPKHLITATGQRVTLRCSPRSGDLSVYWYQQSLDQGLQFLIQYYNGEERAKGNILERFSAQQFPDLHSELNLSSLELGDSALYFCASSRTGSYNEQFFGPGTRLTVL.

A word on this clone: A junction end diverges from the germline sequence, so it may reflect a read error. This chain links TRBV19 with TRBJ1-1; the match to TRBD1 covers 7 bases. Per the germline V gene, CDR1 is LNHDA and CDR2 is SQIVND (reference sequence). The CDR3 extends over 13 amino acids. The DNA of the CDR3 is TGTGCCAGTAGTGTAGACAGGGCTTATGAAGCTTTCTTT. Protein sequence: CASSVDRAYEAFF.

This clone has only one observation. V and J are TRBV29-1 and TRBJ1-4; unclear D gene. Germline V gives CDR1 SQVTM, CDR2 ANQGSEA. The CDR3 consists of 11 residues. Between the trimmed V and J ends, which lost 7 bases and 4 bases, there was a span of 7 bases. The CDR3 spells CSARLNEKLFF. The CDR3 DNA sequence: TGCAGCGCCCGTCTTAATGAAAAACTGTTTTTT.

Comment on this clone: The sample contains more than one DNA sequence encoding this CDR3. The chain links TRBV24-1 to TRBJ2-5; tentative D call: TRBD2 (6 bases). This CDR3 is built from 13 residues. Trimming shortened V by 6 bases and J by 0 bases, and 7 bases separated the two germline ends. The germline V gene has CDR1 KGHDR and CDR2 SFDVKD. The CDR3: CATSSGDQETQYF. Written as DNA, the CDR3 is TGTGCCACCAGTTCGGGGGACCAAGAGACCCAGTACTTC.

For this clone: Additional DNA sequences in this sample encode the identical CDR3. The rearrangement uses TRBV19 and TRBJ2-6, with 7 bases matching TRBD1. The germline CDR1 and CDR2 sequences are LNHDA and SQIVND (reference sequence). V trimming: 5 bases; J trimming: 0 bases; junction bases outside the gene matches: 1. CDR3 length: 15 residues. The CDR3 DNA sequence: TGTGCCAGTAGTCGGGACAGCTCTGGGGCCAACGTCCTGACTTTC. It specifies CASSRDSSGANVLTF.

The rearrangement uses TRBV19 and TRBJ1-5; TRBD1 aligns across 10 bases. The CDR3 length is 19 residues. Germline trimming cut 5 bases from V and 0 bases from J; bases unmatched to any gene: 13. The V gene's germline CDR1 is LNHDA and CDR2 SQIVND (reference sequence). CDR3 DNA sequence: TGTGCCAGTAGTCTCCGGGACAGGGGAATAGTGGATAGCAATCAGCCCCAGCATTTT. Residues: CASSLRDRGIVDSNQPQHF.

The rearrangement uses TRBV6-1 and TRBJ2-5, with 8 nucleotides matching TRBD1. The length of the CDR3 is 15 residues. CDR1 and CDR2 from the germline V gene are MNHNS and SASEGT. V dropped 7 bases and J dropped 6; count of bases not matched to a gene: 13. In DNA, the CDR3 is TGTGCCAGCACCCCTGGGGCAGGGGGCAGGAAGACCCAGTACTTC. Translation: CASTPGAGGRKTQYF.

The chain is built from TRBV5-1 and TRBJ2-1; TRBD2 matches 13 bases. CDR3 length equals 16 residues. V lost 4 bases, J lost 2 bases, and 3 bases stayed unmatched. The germline CDR1 and CDR2 sequences are SGHRS and YFSETQ. In DNA form, the CDR3 reads TGCGCCAGCAGCACCGGACTAGCGGGGGCCTACAATGAGCAGTTCTTC. Translating it yields CASSTGLAGAYNEQFF.

CDR3 residues: CASSSQGREQYF. CDR3 DNA: TGCGCCAGCAGCTCACAGGGCCGCGAGCAGTACTTC. The chain is built from TRBV4-1 and TRBJ2-7; D might be TRBD1 (6 bases). There are 12 residues in the CDR3. Germline V gene data show CDR1 as MGHRA and CDR2 as YSYEKL. V lost 5 bases, J lost 6 bases, and 11 bases lay in between.

The chain carries TRBV7-9 and TRBJ2-3; TRBD2 matches at 10 bases. The trim removed 5 bases at V and 0 bases at J, leaving 2 bases unmatched. Germline-derived CDR1 and CDR2 are SEHNR and FQNEAQ (reference sequence). CDR3 length: 15 amino acids. CDR3 nucleotides: TGTGCCAGCAGCGTTAGCGGGGGGAGCACAGATACGCAGTATTTT. Translated, it gives CASSVSGGSTDTQYF.

This clone has only one observation. This sequence joins TRBV9 and TRBJ2-5; D may be TRBD1 (6 bases). The CDR3 is 12 residues long. Between the trimmed V and J ends, which lost 4 bases and 5 bases, there was a span of 9 bases. Germline lookup yields CDR1 SGDLS and CDR2 YYNGEE. CDR3 protein: CASSTGLETQYF. Written as DNA, the CDR3 is TGTGCCAGCAGCACAGGGTTGGAGACCCAGTACTTC.

The chain carries TRBV10-3 and TRBJ1-1, with 7 bases aligning to TRBD1. V shed 8 bases and J 0 bases; nucleotides not matched to a gene: 6. CDR3 size: 14 residues. The germline CDR1 and CDR2 sequences are ENHRY and SYGVKD. CDR3 region: CAISEQGMNTEAFF. For the CDR3, the DNA is TGTGCCATCTCTGAACAGGGGATGAACACTGAAGCTTTCTTT.

The rearrangement uses TRBV19 and TRBJ2-1; D possibly corresponds to TRBD2 (7 bases). Germline V CDR1 and CDR2: LNHDA, SQIVND (reference sequence). V lost 7 bases and J 5 bases, leaving 18 bases between the germline ends. There are 15 residues in the CDR3. CDR3 DNA sequence: TGTGCCAGTACCCAGGGGAGACTAGCCGACAATGAGCAGTTCTTC. Encoded protein: CASTQGRLADNEQFF.

V gene TRBV6-5 combines with J gene TRBJ2-7; D uncertain. V lost 2 bases and J 3 bases, leaving 14 bases between the germline ends. The CDR3 loop spans 15 amino acids. Germline V CDR1 and CDR2: MNHEY, SVGAGI. The CDR3 coding sequence is TGTGCCAGCAGTTACGCTCTAGGAGTTGGCTACGAGCAGTACTTC. Protein: CASSYALGVGYEQYF.

This clone has only a few counts. The V gene is TRBV5-4, the J gene TRBJ1-1; 7 nucleotides line up with TRBD1. The germline gives CDR1 SGHNT, CDR2 YYREEE (reference sequence). This CDR3 is built from 17 residues. V was clipped by 4 bases and J by 0 bases; unmatched bases: 12. CDR3 coding DNA: TGTGCCAGCAGCCTGGACAGGCTAAGGGGGTTGAACACTGAAGCTTTCTTT. Protein: CASSLDRLRGLNTEAFF. Filled out from reference TRBV5-4 and TRBJ1-1, the complete variable domain reads ETGVTQSPTHLIKTRGQQVTLRCSSQSGHNTVSWYQQALGQGPQFIFQYYREEENGRGNFPPRFSGLQFPNYSSELNVNALELDDSALYLCASSLDRLRGLNTEAFFGQGTRLTVV.